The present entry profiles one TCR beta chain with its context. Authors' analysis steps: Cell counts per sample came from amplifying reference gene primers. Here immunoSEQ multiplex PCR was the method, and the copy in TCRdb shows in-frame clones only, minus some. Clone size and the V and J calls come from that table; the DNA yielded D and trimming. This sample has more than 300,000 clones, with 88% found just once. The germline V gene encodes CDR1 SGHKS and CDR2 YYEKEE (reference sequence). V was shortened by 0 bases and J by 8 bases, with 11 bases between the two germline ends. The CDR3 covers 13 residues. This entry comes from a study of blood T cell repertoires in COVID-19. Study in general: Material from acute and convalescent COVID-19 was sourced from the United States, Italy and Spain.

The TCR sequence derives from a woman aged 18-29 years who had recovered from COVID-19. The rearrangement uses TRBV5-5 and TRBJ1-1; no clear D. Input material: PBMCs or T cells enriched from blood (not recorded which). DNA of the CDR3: TGTGCCAGCAGCTTGGCCGGCAGGCCCGAAGCTTTCTTT. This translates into CASSLAGRPEAFF. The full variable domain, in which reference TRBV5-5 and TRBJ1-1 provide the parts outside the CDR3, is DAGVTQSPTHLIKTRGQQVTLRCSPISGHKSVSWYQQVLGQGPQFIFQYYEKEERGRGNFPDRFSARQFPNYSSELNVNALLLGDSALYLCASSLAGRPEAFFGQGTRLTVV.